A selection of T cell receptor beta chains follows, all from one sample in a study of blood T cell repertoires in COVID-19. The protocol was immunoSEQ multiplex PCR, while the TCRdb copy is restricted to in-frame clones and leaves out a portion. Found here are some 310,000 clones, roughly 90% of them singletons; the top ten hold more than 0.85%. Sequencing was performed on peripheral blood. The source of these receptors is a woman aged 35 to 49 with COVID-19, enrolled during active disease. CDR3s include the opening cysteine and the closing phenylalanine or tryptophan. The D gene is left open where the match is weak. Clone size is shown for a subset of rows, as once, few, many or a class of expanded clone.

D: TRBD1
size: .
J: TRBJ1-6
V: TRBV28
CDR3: CASSRGDRIYNSPLHF
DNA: TGTGCCAGCAGCCGAGGGGACAGGATATACAATTCACCCCTCCACTTT

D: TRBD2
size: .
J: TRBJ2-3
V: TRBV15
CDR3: CATSRDRPGVAGGRDTQYF
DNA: TGTGCCACCAGCAGAGATCGCCCTGGGGTCGCGGGGGGCCGCGATACGCAGTATTTT

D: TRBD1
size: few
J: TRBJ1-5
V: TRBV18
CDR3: CASSLPFDRANQPQHF
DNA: TGTGCCAGCTCACTCCCTTTTGACAGGGCCAATCAGCCCCAGCATTTT

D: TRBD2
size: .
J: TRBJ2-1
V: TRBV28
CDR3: CASSSQYSGRVGEQFF
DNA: TGTGCCAGCAGTTCCCAATATAGCGGGAGGGTTGGTGAGCAGTTCTTC

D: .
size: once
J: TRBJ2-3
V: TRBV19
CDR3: CASSRFTDTQYF
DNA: TGTGCCAGTAGTCGGTTCACAGATACGCAGTATTTT

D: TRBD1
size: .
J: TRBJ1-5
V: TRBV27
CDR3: CASSLGTGANQPQHF
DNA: TGTGCCAGCAGTTTGGGGACAGGCGCTAATCAGCCCCAGCATTTT

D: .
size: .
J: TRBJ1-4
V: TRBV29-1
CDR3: CSVGHSTNEKLFF
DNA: TGCAGCGTTGGACACTCAACTAATGAAAAACTGTTTTTT

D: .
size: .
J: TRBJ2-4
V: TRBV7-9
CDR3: CASSWGAFQYF
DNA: TGTGCCAGCAGCTGGGGAGCTTTTCAGTACTTC

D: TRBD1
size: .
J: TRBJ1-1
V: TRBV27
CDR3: CASSLNRGGGTEAFF
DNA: TGTGCCAGCAGTCTAAACAGGGGGGGCGGCACTGAAGCTTTCTTT

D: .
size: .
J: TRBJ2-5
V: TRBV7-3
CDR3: CASSLKGREETQYF
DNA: TGTGCCAGCAGCTTAAAGGGCAGGGAAGAGACCCAGTACTTC

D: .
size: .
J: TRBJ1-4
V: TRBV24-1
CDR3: CATSGPVQALPNREKLFF
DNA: TGTGCCACCAGTGGACCTGTACAGGCCCTTCCGAATCGGGAAAAACTGTTTTTT

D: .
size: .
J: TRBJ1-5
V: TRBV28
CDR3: CASSFVFQPQHF
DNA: TGTGCCAGCAGTTTCGTATTTCAGCCCCAGCATTTT

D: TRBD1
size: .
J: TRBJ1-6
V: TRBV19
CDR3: CASSILGQGGDSPLHF
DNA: TGTGCCAGTAGTATCCTCGGACAGGGAGGGGATTCACCCCTCCACTTT

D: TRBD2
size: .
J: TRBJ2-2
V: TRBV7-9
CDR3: CASSFRTSGRASPGELFF
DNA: TGTGCCAGCAGCTTCCGGACTAGCGGGAGGGCCTCTCCCGGGGAGCTGTTTTTT

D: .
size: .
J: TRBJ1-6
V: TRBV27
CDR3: CASSPIRGGKNSPLHF
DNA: TGTGCCAGCAGTCCAATACGCGGGGGGAAGAATTCACCCCTCCACTTT

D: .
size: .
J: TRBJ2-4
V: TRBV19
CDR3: CASSIVSSKNIQYF
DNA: TGTGCCAGTAGTATAGTATCTTCCAAAAACATTCAGTACTTC

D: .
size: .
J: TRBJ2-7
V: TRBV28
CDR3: CASSLLSLEQYF
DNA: TGTGCCAGCAGTTTACTGTCCCTCGAGCAGTACTTC

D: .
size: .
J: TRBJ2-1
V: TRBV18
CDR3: CASSPSNNEQFF
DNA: TGTGCCAGCTCACCATCAAACAATGAGCAGTTCTTC

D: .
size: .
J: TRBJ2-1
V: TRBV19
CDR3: CAVSDYSYNEQFF
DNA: TGTGCCGTCTCGGACTATTCCTACAATGAGCAGTTCTTC

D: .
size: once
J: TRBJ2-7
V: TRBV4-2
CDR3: CASSQDRRRGEQYF
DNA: TGTGCCAGCAGCCAAGATAGGCGGAGGGGAGAGCAGTACTTC

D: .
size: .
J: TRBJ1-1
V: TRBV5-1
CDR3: CASREGGENTEAFF
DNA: TGCGCCAGCAGAGAGGGAGGGGAGAATACTGAAGCTTTCTTT

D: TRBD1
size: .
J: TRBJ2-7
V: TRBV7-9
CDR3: CASSGYRGEISYEQYF
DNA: TGTGCCAGCAGCGGATACAGGGGGGAGATTTCCTACGAGCAGTACTTC

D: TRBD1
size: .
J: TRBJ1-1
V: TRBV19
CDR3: CASSLIFDRALISEAFF
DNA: TGTGCCAGTAGTCTCATATTCGACAGGGCTCTAATATCTGAAGCTTTCTTT

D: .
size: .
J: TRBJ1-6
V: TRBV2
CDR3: CASGGVGQNSPLHF
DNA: TGTGCCAGCGGGGGGGTAGGGCAAAATTCACCCCTCCACTTT

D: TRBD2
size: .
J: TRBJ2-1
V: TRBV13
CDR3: CASSLVTSGEQFF
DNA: TGTGCCAGCAGCTTAGTGACTAGCGGAGAGCAGTTCTTC

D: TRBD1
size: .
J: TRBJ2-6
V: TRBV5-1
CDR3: CASSLYPGQGVRGANVLTF
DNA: TGCGCCAGCAGCTTGTATCCGGGACAGGGGGTACGAGGGGCCAACGTCCTGACTTTC

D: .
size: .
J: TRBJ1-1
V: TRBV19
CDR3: CASSITARTEAFF
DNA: TGTGCCAGTAGTATCACGGCTAGAACTGAAGCTTTCTTT

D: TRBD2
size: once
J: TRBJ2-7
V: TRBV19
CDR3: CASSARLAGGPGEQYF
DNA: TGTGCCAGTAGTGCCCGACTAGCGGGAGGGCCGGGCGAGCAGTACTTC

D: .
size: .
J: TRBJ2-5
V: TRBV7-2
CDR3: CASSLSPQVLETQYF
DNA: TGTGCCAGCAGCTTATCTCCTCAGGTCCTCGAGACCCAGTACTTC

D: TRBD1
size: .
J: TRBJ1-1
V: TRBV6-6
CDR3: CASRAHRGMNTEAFF
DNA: TGTGCCAGCAGAGCTCACAGGGGAATGAACACTGAAGCTTTCTTT

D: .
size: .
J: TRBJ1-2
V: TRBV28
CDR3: CASRSTGKGIYSYTF
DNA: TGTGCCAGCAGGTCCACAGGCAAGGGAATCTACAGCTACACCTTC

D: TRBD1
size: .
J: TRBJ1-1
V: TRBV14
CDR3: CASSLRTGMNTEAFF
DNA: TGTGCCAGCAGCCTCCGGACAGGAATGAACACTGAAGCTTTCTTT

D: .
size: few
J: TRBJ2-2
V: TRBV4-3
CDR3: CASSQEAQGRGGELFF
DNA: TGCGCCAGCAGCCAAGAGGCCCAGGGAAGGGGCGGGGAGCTGTTTTTT

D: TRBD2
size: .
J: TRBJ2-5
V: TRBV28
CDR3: CASNRAGGETQYF
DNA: TGTGCCAGCAACCGAGCGGGAGGAGAGACCCAGTACTTC

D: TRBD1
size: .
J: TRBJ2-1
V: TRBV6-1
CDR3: CASRFAGQGNEFF
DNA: TGTGCCAGCAGATTCGCGGGACAGGGGAATGAGTTCTTC

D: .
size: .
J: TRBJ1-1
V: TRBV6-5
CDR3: CASSYRGRGTEAFF
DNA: TGTGCCAGCAGTTACCGGGGGAGAGGCACTGAAGCTTTCTTT

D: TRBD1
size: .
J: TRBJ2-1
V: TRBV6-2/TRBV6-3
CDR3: CASSYYAGGVLSSYNEQFF
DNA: TGTGCCAGCAGTTACTACGCAGGGGGCGTCCTCAGCTCCTACAATGAGCAGTTCTTC

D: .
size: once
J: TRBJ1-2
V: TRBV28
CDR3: CASSSPPGVLPNYGYTF
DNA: TGTGCCAGCAGTTCCCCACCCGGGGTGCTACCTAACTATGGCTACACCTTC

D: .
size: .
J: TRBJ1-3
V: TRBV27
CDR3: CASSRRGSGNTIYF
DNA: TGTGCCAGCAGTAGACGGGGCTCTGGAAACACCATATATTTT

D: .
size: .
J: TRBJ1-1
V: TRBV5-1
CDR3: CASSFSGGTEAFF
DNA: TGCGCCAGCAGCTTTTCTGGAGGCACTGAAGCTTTCTTT